Listed here is a single T cell receptor (beta chain). The specificity of this receptor is unknown. No much larger clonotype is one base removed from it; base qualities were not supplied. This entry belongs to a study of blood T cell repertoires in COVID-19 (dated by TCRdb to 2018 to 2021). For the wider study: Samples from collaborators originated in the United States, Italy and Spain and spanned both the acute and convalescent phases of COVID-19. The material from the prospective study consisted of cDNA or gDNA derived from T cells, B-cell-depleted T cells, or PBMCs. The dataset comprised deeply sampled blood TCRbeta repertoires from subjects exposed to, actively infected with, or recovered from COVID-19. The repertoires were released in a freely available public database intended as a resource for research on the immune response to SARS-CoV-2. Samples were obtained from the ongoing ImmuneRACE study (first 160 participants) and from 1,254 subjects provided by 6 global collaborators. Sample metadata almost always included a de-identified subject ID, COVID-19 status, age in years and sex. HLA class I and class II types, where available, came from metadata supplied by the sample provider rather than from assay-based typing.

The CDR3, cysteine through phenylalanine, is 14 amino acids long. The DNA shown is the 42-base CDR3, in frame from base 1. Germline trimming: 2 bases from V, 2 bases from J; junction bases outside gene matches: 2. In the germline V gene, CDR1 corresponds to SGHTA and CDR2 to FQGTGA. In the prospective study, participants were roughly 18 to 95 years old, resided in 20 to 30 geographic areas of the United States, and were enrolled through a virtual design. Cohort assignment in the prospective study relied on participant-reported clinical history from a screening survey and a study questionnaire. Mobile phlebotomists in the prospective study collected whole blood, serum and a nasopharyngeal or oropharyngeal swab from every participant. Over an approximately 2-month period, participants in the prospective study had the option of providing additional blood draws and questionnaires. Before DNA extraction, prospective study blood samples were shipped either frozen or at room temperature.

Results and caveats for the whole study, not just this receptor: Clinical and demographic metadata were provided uncurated, with the amount varying by source and participant.

TCRbeta CDR3 regions were amplified from genomic DNA by means of the immunoSEQ Assay, a bias-controlled multiplex PCR. Processing in the source paper ran as follows. The number of nucleated cells in each sample was estimated by amplification of reference gene primers within the assay. Sequence reads were collapsed and filtered to measure the absolute abundance of every unique TCRbeta CDR3 rearrangement. For each sample, productive Simpson clonality was calculated by taking the square root of Simpson's diversity index across productive rearrangements. TCRdb stores this immuneACCESS table with in-frame sequences only. Part of the clones is absent; in the studies checked, under half of the shortfall reflects unresolved V genes, and no reason is known for the rest. The V and J calls and clone size are taken from that table; D and trimming were inferred from the DNA. The sample has 250,000 to 300,000 clones on record, about 90% of them singletons. The ten largest clones take up 0.95% to 1.5% of the sample.

The sequence is built from TRBV7-3 and TRBJ2-7, with 8 middle bases fitting TRBD1. Source material: PBMCs or T cells enriched from blood (not recorded which). The TCR sequence derives from a human donor in a cohort exposed to, infected with or recovered from COVID-19 (not recorded which). The donor label of this sample is uncertain. The nucleotide sequence is TGTGCCAGCAGCTTAGGCAGGGGGCCCTACGAGCAGTACTTC. This is translated as CASSLGRGPYEQYF.